These 6 T cell receptor beta chains were all obtained from the same sample, sequenced in a study of blood T cell repertoires in COVID-19. Some clones are missing from TCRdb's copy, which holds only in-frame ones; the method was immunoSEQ multiplex PCR. The table lists over 65,000 clones, approximately 86% of them singletons, with 12% in the top ten. The sequencing sample was made of peripheral blood. These receptors originate from a human donor in a cohort sampled during active COVID-19.

The CDR3 sequence is CASSSVGGFAPDTQYF. CDR3 coding DNA: TGTGCCAGCAGTTCGGTAGGCGGCTTTGCGCCAGATACGCAGTATTTT. The V call is TRBV27, the J call TRBJ2-3; D gene unclear. Trimming took 4 bases from V and 4 from J, leaving 18 bases between them. CDR1 and CDR2 (germline): MNHEY, SMNVEV (reference sequence). The CDR3 is 16 amino acids.

DNA of the CDR3: TGTGCCAGTAGTACGTTCCCGCGGCAGGAAGCTTTCTTT. Its protein product is CASSTFPRQEAFF. The chain combines TRBV19 with TRBJ1-1; the D is unclear. The CDR3 totals 13 residues. Germline loops: CDR1 LNHDA, CDR2 SQIVND (reference sequence). Trimming cost V 4 bases and J 8 bases, with 14 bases left between them.

This chain links TRBV7-7 with TRBJ2-1; 10 nucleotides agree with TRBD1. The junction had 4 bases not matched to a gene; V was cut back by 1 base and J by 7 bases. The CDR3 contains 15 residues. Germline CDR1 and CDR2: SSHAT and FNYEAQ (reference sequence). The CDR3 is CASSLGGQGQNEQFF. The DNA of the CDR3 is TGTGCCAGCAGCTTAGGGGGACAGGGGCAGAATGAGCAGTTCTTC.

The chain recombines TRBV10-3 with TRBJ1-2, with TRBD1 as a possible D gene (5 bases). CDR1 and CDR2 from the germline V gene are ENHRY and SYGVKD. Trimming removed 8 bases from V and 2 bases from J, with 6 bases in between. This CDR3 is 11 amino acids long. CDR3 DNA sequence: TGTGCCATCCGGGGGAACTATGGCTACACCTTC. It encodes CAIRGNYGYTF.

The CDR3 here is CASSMGGEYEQYF. The DNA for the CDR3 is TGTGCCAGCAGCATGGGGGGGGAGTACGAGCAGTACTTC. The chain combines TRBV27 with TRBJ2-7; the match to TRBD2 covers 7 bases. Trimming at V came to 6 bases and at J to 4 bases, leaving 6 bases not matched to a gene. The CDR3 covers 13 residues. Germline CDR1 is MNHEY and CDR2 is SMNVEV (reference sequence).

This chain uses TRBV2 with TRBJ2-7; no clear D gene. The CDR3 has 11 amino acids. The germline V gene has CDR1 SNHLY and CDR2 FYNNEI. The V end lost 7 bases, the J end lost 1 base, and 5 bases lay between the germline ends. CDR3 sequence reads: CASTGSYEQYF. CDR3 coding DNA: TGTGCCAGCACCGGTTCCTACGAGCAGTACTTC. Full variable domain (missing parts from reference TRBV2 and TRBJ2-7): EPEVTQTPSHQVTQMGQEVILRCVPISNHLYFYWYRQILGQKVEFLVSFYNNEISEKSEIFDDQFSVERPDGSNFTLKIRSTKLEDSAMYFCASTGSYEQYFGPGTRLTVT.